Listed below are T cell receptor beta chains from one sample, sequenced in a study of blood T cells in healthy people across ages. TCRdb ran MiXCR on the 5' RACE reads and lists one entry per CDR3 protein. The sample lists 800,000 or so distinct CDR3 sequences; approximately 65% were seen once. The sample consisted of blood. The source is a man aged 25-40 years in good health. Both conserved end residues are part of each CDR3. The D gene is left open where the match is weak. Expanded clones are given a class, and other clones once, few, many or no size at all.

abundance	d_gene	j_gene	v_gene	CDR3nt	CDR3aa
.	TRBD2	TRBJ2-3	TRBV27	TGTGCCAGCAGTTCGACTAGCGGGGGACCTAGCACAGATACGCAGTATTTT	CASSSTSGGPSTDTQYF
.	.	TRBJ2-7	TRBV3-1	TGTGCCAGCAGCCAAGTTCCCGGGGCCCCCTACGAGCAGTACTTC	CASSQVPGAPYEQYF
few	TRBD1	TRBJ2-7	TRBV5-1	TGCGCCAGCAGCCAAACAGGGGTCGGCGAGCAGTACTTC	CASSQTGVGEQYF
few	TRBD1	TRBJ2-7	TRBV20-1	TGCAGGGCAACAGGGACAGAGACCTACGAGCAGTACTTC	CRATGTETYEQYF
.	TRBD1	TRBJ1-3	TRBV7-9	TGTGCCAGCAGCGCGGACAGGGCCGGAAACACCATATATTTT	CASSADRAGNTIYF
.	TRBD1	TRBJ2-6	TRBV6-6	TGTGCCAGCAGTATACGACAGGGCCCTGGGGCCAACGTCCTGACTTTC	CASSIRQGPGANVLTF
.	TRBD2	TRBJ2-3	TRBV10-3	TGTGCCATCAGTAATAGCGGGGCTAGCACAGATACGCAGTATTTT	CAISNSGASTDTQYF
.	.	TRBJ1-6	TRBV9	TGTGCCAGCAGCGGCCACACGGTTTTGGATTCACCCCTCCACTTT	CASSGHTVLDSPLHF
.	.	TRBJ2-7	TRBV27	TGTGCCAGCAGTTTAGGCGGCAGGGGGGGGTACGAGCAGTACTTC	CASSLGGRGGYEQYF
few	.	TRBJ2-7	TRBV13	TGTGCCAGCAGCTTAGGCCCAGGGCCAGCCTACGAGCAGTACTTC	CASSLGPGPAYEQYF
.	.	TRBJ2-7	TRBV20-1	TGCAGTGCTTTTCCCGGGGGCCCGTTTCCCTACGAGCAGTACTTC	CSAFPGGPFPYEQYF
.	TRBD2	TRBJ2-1	TRBV5-1	TGCGCCAGCAGACTGGGAGGGCTAGCGGGGGACAATGAGCAGTTCTTC	CASRLGGLAGDNEQFF
.	.	TRBJ1-2	TRBV6-5	TGTGCCAGCAAGCCCCCCCCGGGGAGAAATAACTATGGCTACACCTTC	CASKPPPGRNNYGYTF
.	.	TRBJ2-1	TRBV7-8	TGTGCCAGCAGCTTAGGGATACTCCCCTACAATGAGCAGTTCTTC	CASSLGILPYNEQFF